This T cell receptor beta chain was found in a study of CD8 T cells in ankylosing spondylitis (dated by TCRdb to about 2017). For context, the study as a whole: The study profiled T cell receptor beta repertoires in healthy donors and ankylosing spondylitis patients to find disease-linked TCR variants. The full study cohort comprised around 25 ankylosing spondylitis patients and roughly 110 healthy donors. Peripheral blood was sampled, and synovial fluid was additionally collected from ankylosing spondylitis patients.

Points the paper makes about the study in general: Some of the motif variants had been reported before in the synovial fluid and blood of reactive arthritis patients, a finding that suggests common disease-initiation mechanisms. A TCR beta motif of about 8 highly homologous amino acid variants appeared characteristic of blood from ankylosing spondylitis patients. The disease-linked clones showed a CD8+ phenotype and occurred at relatively low frequencies in peripheral blood. Significant enrichment of the disease-linked clones was reported in matched synovial fluid samples from ankylosing spondylitis patients.

Points on this clonotype: Its antigen has not been determined. Base quality data are lacking; no much larger clone is found one base away.

V gives up 0 bases and J gives up 4 bases, and the segment between their germline ends measures 18 bases. The CDR3 runs 17 residues from the cysteine to the phenylalanine. Of the read, only the CDR3 DNA is kept; its 51 bases are in frame from base 1. Reading the germline V gene gives CDR1 LGHNA and CDR2 YNFKEQ. For sequencing, an Illumina HiSeq 2500 was employed. Quantitative 5'-RACE with molecular barcodes was the method used to prepare the TCR beta libraries. Per the source publication's procedure: Disease-linked TCR variants were identified with a new computational method built on a probabilistic model of VDJ rearrangement. TCRdb reprocessing: public reads trimmed at Q25 with fastp, clones called with MiXCR, in-frame beta chains kept. CDR3 protein sequences are deduplicated, and each keeps its most common genes and DNA. V and J calls and clone size were set by TCRdb, not the authors. The sample table holds a few hundred thousand distinct CDR3 sequences, of which more than 20% were seen once. The ten largest account for approximately 16% of the sample.

The chain links TRBV4-2 with TRBJ1-2, with an unclear D gene assignment. This sequence was found in a male donor with ankylosing spondylitis. Sequencing input: blood, either unsorted or a sorted T cell fraction (not recorded which). The DNA is TGTGCCAGCAGCCAAGATCCTAGGGTTATTTTCGGCTATGGCTACACCTTC. Its translation is CASSQDPRVIFGYGYTF.